Sequencing of this T cell receptor (beta chain) was carried out in a study of blood T cell repertoires in COVID-19. V was pared by 1 base and J by 5 bases, with 14 bases between. CDR3 size: 15 residues. Germline values: CDR1 LNHNV, CDR2 YYDKDF (reference sequence). TCRdb's table, derived via immunoSEQ multiplex PCR, lists solely in-frame clones and lacks some. The sample yields a few hundred thousand clones, about 90% seen once. Specimen: PBMCs or T cells enriched from blood (not recorded which). The TCR originated in a woman in her twenties or thirties who had recovered from COVID-19. This chain links TRBV15 with TRBJ1-1; perhaps TRBD1 as D (5 bases). CDR3 region: CATSRGGGGRTEAFF. Written as DNA, the CDR3 is TGTGCCACCAGCAGAGGGGGCGGGGGTCGGACTGAAGCTTTCTTT.